Presented here are 5 T cell receptor beta chains from one specimen sequenced in a study of identical twins. TCRdb itself ran the 5' RACE reads through MiXCR, one entry per CDR3 protein. This table holds about 520,000 distinct CDR3 sequences, approximately 22% found once. These sequences were also reported in another study, on T cells expressing NK-cell markers.

The source material was CD4+ T cells sorted from blood. The source of these receptors is a woman younger than 30 in good health.

The chain uses TRBV12-3 or TRBV12-4 and TRBJ2-5; 8 positions match TRBD1. This CDR3 region has 16 residues. J gave up 5 bases and V 6 bases, and 14 bases lay outside the gene matches. CDR3 loop: CASSRGGQGRGETQYF. In DNA, the CDR3 is TGTGCCAGCAGCCGCGGCGGACAGGGAAGAGGGGAGACCCAGTACTTC.

V and J are TRBV5-1 and TRBJ2-1; 8 bases map to TRBD1. CDR3 size: 15 residues. V shed 0 bases and J 10 bases; nucleotides not matched to a gene: 9. Germline lookup yields CDR1 SGHRS and CDR2 YFSETQ. CDR3 sequence: CASSLDGQGLREQFF. The CDR3 DNA follows: TGCGCCAGCAGCTTGGACGGACAGGGCCTTAGGGAGCAGTTCTTC.

This clonotype was seen a few times. The gene calls are TRBV7-6 and TRBJ1-1, with TRBD1 matching over 9 bases. Germline V gene data show CDR1 as SGHVS and CDR2 as FNYEAQ. This CDR3 comprises 15 residues. V lost 3 bases to trimming and J lost 5 bases; unmatched junction nucleotides: 7. CDR3 DNA: TGTGCCAGCAGCTTGGGACAGGGAGGGGAAACTGAAGCTTTCTTT. Its protein is CASSLGQGGETEAFF. The variable domain in full, completed from reference TRBV7-6 and TRBJ1-1, reads GAGVSQSPRYKVTKRGQDVALRCDPISGHVSLYWYRQALGQGPEFLTYFNYEAQQDKSGLPNDRFSAERPEGSISTLTIQRTEQRDSAMYRCASSLGQGGETEAFFGQGTRLTVV.

This clonotype was seen a handful of times. The chain carries TRBV6-5 and TRBJ2-7, with a tentative D call TRBD1 (5 bases). With 0 bases removed from V and 3 bases from J, the gap between germline ends came to 9 bases. This CDR3 has 14 amino acids. Germline CDR1 reads MNHEY; CDR2 reads SVGAGI. CDR3 nucleotide sequence: TGTGCCAGCAGTTACTCGGGAAGGGGCTACGAGCAGTACTTC. Residues: CASSYSGRGYEQYF.

This clonotype was seen many times. The CDR3 region is CSFNEGWREEQFF. Written as DNA, the CDR3 is TGCAGTTTTAATGAGGGTTGGAGGGAAGAGCAGTTCTTC. This chain joins TRBV20-1 and TRBJ2-1; TRBD2 is a possible D gene (6 bases). The CDR3 is made up of 13 amino acids. The ends were cut back, 8 bases at V and 10 bases at J, with 21 bases in the middle. CDR1 and CDR2 (germline): DFQATT, SNEGSKA (reference sequence).